The clone carrying this T cell receptor (beta chain) was seen a handful of times. The authors used template switching to add a universal primer site and gave cDNA unique molecular identifiers. Each CDR3 protein is one row after TCRdb ran MiXCR on the 5' RACE reads. Of about 520,000 distinct CDR3 sequences in the sample, 22% were seen once. The germline V gene has CDR1 MDHEN and CDR2 SYDVKM. V lost 6 bases to trimming and J lost 9 bases, with 11 bases between them. CDR3 size: 11 residues. This sample is drawn from a study of identical twins. These data also formed part of another study, on T cells expressing NK-cell markers. That paper notes: Out of eight donors sequenced, seven tested HCMV-seropositive and the remaining one seronegative. A handful of donors showed these clonotypes also leading the CD3+CD56-NKG2C+ fraction.

Source material: CD4+ T cells sorted from blood. The rearrangement joins TRBV28 to TRBJ1-1; D may be TRBD1 (6 bases). The source of this sequence is a woman younger than 30 in good health. The CDR3 bases are TGTGCCAGCAGAAGACAGGAGAAAGCTTTCTTT. Translation gives CASRRQEKAFF. Using reference TRBV28 and TRBJ1-1 for the parts outside the CDR3, the full variable domain is DVKVTQSSRYLVKRTGEKVFLECVQDMDHENMFWYRQDPGLGLRLIYFSYDVKMKEKGDIPEGYSVSREKKERFSLILESASTNQTSMYLCASRRQEKAFFGQGTRLTVV.